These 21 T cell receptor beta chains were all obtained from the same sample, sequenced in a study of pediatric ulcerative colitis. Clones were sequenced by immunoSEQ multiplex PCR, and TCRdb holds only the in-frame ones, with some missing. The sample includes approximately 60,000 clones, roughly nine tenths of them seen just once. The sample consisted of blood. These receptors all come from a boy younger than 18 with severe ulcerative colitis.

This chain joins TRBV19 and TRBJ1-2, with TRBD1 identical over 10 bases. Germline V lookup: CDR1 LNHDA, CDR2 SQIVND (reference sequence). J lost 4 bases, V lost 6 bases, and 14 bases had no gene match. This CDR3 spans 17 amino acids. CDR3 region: CASRSTTGTGDSYGYTF. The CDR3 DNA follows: TGTGCCAGTAGATCAACGACCGGGACAGGGGATTCCTATGGCTACACCTTC.

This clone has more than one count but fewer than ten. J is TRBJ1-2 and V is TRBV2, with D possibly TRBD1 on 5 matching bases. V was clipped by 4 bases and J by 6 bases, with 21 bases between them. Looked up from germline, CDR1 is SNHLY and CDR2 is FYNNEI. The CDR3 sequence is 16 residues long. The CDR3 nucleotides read TGTGCCAGCAGTGGTTTGTCCGGACACCGCGAAGATGGCTACACCTTC. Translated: CASSGLSGHREDGYTF.

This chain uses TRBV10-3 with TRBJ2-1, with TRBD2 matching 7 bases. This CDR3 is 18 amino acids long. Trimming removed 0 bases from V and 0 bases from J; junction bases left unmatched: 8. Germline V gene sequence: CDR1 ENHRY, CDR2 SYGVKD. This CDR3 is CAISESQILAPSYNEQFF. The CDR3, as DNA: TGTGCCATCAGTGAGTCCCAGATACTAGCGCCCTCCTACAATGAGCAGTTCTTC.

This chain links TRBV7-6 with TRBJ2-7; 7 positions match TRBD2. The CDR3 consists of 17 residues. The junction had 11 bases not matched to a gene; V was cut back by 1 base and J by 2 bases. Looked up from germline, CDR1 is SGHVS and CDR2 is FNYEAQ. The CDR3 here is CASSLEVLGGSAYEQYF. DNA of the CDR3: TGTGCCAGCAGCTTAGAAGTTCTCGGCGGGAGCGCCTACGAGCAGTACTTC.

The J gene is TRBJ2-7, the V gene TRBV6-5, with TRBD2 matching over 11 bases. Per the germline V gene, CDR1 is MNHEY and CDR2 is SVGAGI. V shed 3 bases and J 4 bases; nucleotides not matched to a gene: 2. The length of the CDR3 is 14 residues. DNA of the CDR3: TGTGCCAGCAGTTATAGGACTAGCGGGTACGAGCAGTACTTC. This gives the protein CASSYRTSGYEQYF.

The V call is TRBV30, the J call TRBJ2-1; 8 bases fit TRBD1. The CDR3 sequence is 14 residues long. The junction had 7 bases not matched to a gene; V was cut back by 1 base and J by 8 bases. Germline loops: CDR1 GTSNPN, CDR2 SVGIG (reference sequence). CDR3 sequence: CAWSDRQGRYEQFF. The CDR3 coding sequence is TGTGCCTGGAGTGACCGACAGGGGAGGTATGAGCAGTTCTTC.

This CDR3 is CASTTGKAGYTF. In nucleotides, the CDR3 is TGTGCCAGTACCACAGGGAAAGCTGGCTACACCTTC. This chain links TRBV19 with TRBJ1-2, with D perhaps TRBD1 (6 bases). V lost 7 bases and J lost 7, with 13 bases in between. From germline, CDR1 is LNHDA and CDR2 SQIVND (reference sequence). CDR3 size: 12 residues.

The CDR3, as DNA: TGTGCCAGCAGTCCCTGGACTAGCGGGAGAGGGAATGAGCAGTTCTTC. It specifies CASSPWTSGRGNEQFF. This chain links TRBV2 with TRBJ2-1; 13 bases agree with TRBD2. The trim removed 5 bases at V and 7 bases at J, leaving 8 bases unmatched. The length of the CDR3 is 16 residues. Germline V gene lookup returns CDR1 SNHLY and CDR2 FYNNEI.

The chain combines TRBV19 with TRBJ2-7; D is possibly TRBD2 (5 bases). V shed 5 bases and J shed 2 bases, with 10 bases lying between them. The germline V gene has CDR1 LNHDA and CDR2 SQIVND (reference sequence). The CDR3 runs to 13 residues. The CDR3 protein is CASSSGITYEQYF. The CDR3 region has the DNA TGTGCCAGTAGTTCGGGAATTACCTACGAGCAGTACTTC.

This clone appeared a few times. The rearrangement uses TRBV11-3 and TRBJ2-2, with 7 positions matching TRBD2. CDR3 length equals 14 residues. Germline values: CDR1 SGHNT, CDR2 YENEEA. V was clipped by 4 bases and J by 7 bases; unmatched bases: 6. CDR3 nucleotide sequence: TGTGCCAGCAGCTCCTACGCGGGAGACGGGGAGCTGTTTTTT. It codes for CASSSYAGDGELFF.

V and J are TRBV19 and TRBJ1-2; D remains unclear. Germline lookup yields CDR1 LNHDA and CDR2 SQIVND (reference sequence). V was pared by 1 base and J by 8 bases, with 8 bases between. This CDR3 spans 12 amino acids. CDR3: CASSIGGLGYTF. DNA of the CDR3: TGTGCCAGTAGTATAGGTGGTCTAGGCTACACCTTC. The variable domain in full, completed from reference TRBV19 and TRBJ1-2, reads DGGITQSPKYLFRKEGQNVTLSCEQNLNHDAMYWYRQDPGQGLRLIYYSQIVNDFQKGDIAEGYSVSREKKESFPLTVTSAQKNPTAFYLCASSIGGLGYTFGSGTRLTVV.

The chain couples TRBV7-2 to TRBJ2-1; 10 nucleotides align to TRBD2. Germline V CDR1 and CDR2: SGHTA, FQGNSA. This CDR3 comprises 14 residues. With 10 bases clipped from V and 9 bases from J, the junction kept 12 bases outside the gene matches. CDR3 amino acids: CATTLAGELGEQFF. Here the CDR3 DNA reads TGTGCCACAACGCTAGCGGGAGAACTGGGTGAGCAGTTCTTC. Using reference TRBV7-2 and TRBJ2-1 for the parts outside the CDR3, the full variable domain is GAGVSQSPSNKVTEKGKDVELRCDPISGHTALYWYRQSLGQGLEFLIYFQGNSAPDKSGLPSDRFSAERTGGSVSTLTIQRTQQEDSAVYLCATTLAGELGEQFFGPGTRLTVL.

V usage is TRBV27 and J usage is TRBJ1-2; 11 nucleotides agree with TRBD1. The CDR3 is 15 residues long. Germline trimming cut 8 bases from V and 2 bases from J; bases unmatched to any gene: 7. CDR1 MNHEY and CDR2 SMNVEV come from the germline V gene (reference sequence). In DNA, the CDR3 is TGTGCCAGCCGGGGGCGGACAGGGGGCAACTATGGCTACACCTTC. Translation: CASRGRTGGNYGYTF.

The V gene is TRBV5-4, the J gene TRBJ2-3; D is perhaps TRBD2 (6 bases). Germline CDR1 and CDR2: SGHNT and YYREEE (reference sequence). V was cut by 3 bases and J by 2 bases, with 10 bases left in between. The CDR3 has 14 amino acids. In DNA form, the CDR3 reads TGTGCCAGCAGCTGGGGAGGTATCACAGATACGCAGTATTTT. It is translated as CASSWGGITDTQYF.

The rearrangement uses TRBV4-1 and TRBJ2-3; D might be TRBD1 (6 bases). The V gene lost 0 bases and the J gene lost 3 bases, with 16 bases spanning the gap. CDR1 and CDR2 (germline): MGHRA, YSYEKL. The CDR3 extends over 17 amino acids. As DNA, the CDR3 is TGCGCCAGCAGCCAAGATGCCTGGGGGCCGGGAACAGATACGCAGTATTTT. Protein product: CASSQDAWGPGTDTQYF.

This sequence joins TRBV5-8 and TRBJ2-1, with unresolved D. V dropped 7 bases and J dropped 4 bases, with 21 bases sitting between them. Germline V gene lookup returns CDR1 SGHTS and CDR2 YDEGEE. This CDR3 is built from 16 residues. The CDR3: CASPRSISSPYNEQFF. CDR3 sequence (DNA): TGTGCCAGCCCCCGGAGTATAAGCAGCCCTTACAATGAGCAGTTCTTC.

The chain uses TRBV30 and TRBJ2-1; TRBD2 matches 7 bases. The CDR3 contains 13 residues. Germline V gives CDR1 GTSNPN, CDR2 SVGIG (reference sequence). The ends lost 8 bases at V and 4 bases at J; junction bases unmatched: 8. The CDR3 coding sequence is TGTGCCACATCTAGCGGAGCTTACAATGAGCAGTTCTTC. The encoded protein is CATSSGAYNEQFF.

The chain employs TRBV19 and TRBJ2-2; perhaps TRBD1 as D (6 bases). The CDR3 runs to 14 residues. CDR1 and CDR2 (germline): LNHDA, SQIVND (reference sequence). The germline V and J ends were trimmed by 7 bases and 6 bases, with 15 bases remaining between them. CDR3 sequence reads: CASMIQGGAGELFF. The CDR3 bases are TGTGCCAGTATGATCCAAGGGGGAGCCGGGGAGCTGTTTTTT.

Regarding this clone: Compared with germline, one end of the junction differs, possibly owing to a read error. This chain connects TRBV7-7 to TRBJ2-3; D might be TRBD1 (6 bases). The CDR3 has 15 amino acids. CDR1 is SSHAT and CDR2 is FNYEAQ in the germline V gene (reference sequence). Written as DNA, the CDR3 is TGTGCTAGCAGCTTAGCCCGGACAGCCACAGATACGCAGTATTTT. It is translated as CASSLARTATDTQYF.

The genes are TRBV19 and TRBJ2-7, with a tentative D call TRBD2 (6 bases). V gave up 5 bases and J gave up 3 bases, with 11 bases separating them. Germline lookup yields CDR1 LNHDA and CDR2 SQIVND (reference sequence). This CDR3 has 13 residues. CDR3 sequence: CASSGGTDYEQYF. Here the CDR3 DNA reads TGTGCCAGTAGTGGCGGGACTGACTACGAGCAGTACTTC. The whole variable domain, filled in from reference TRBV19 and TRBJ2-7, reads DGGITQSPKYLFRKEGQNVTLSCEQNLNHDAMYWYRQDPGQGLRLIYYSQIVNDFQKGDIAEGYSVSREKKESFPLTVTSAQKNPTAFYLCASSGGTDYEQYFGPGTRLTVT.

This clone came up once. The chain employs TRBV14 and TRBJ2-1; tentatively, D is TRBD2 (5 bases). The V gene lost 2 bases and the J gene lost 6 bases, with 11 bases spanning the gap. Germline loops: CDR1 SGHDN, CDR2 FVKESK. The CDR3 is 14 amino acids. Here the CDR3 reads CASSQIGSSNEQFF. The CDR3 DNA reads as TGTGCCAGCAGCCAAATAGGGAGTTCCAATGAGCAGTTCTTC.